This TCR beta chain was identified during a study of blood T cell repertoires in COVID-19. V lost 4 bases and J lost 7, with 13 bases in between. There are 13 residues in the CDR3. Germline lookup yields CDR1 LGHNA and CDR2 YSLEER. TCRdb's table, derived via immunoSEQ multiplex PCR, lists solely in-frame clones and lacks some. The table has 300,000 to 400,000 clones, 88% seen once. In its sample, this clone was seen a few times. Sequenced material: PBMCs or T cells enriched from blood (not recorded which). The clonotype comes from a woman aged 18-29 years who had recovered from COVID-19. The chain links TRBV4-3 to TRBJ1-1, with TRBD1 as a possible D gene (5 bases). As DNA, the CDR3 is TGCGCCAGCAGCCTGGAGACAGTGGGTGAAGCTTTCTTT. Translated: CASSLETVGEAFF.